What follows describes a single T cell receptor (beta chain). Its antigen remains unidentified. Employing constant-segment primers, 5'RACE generated TCR alpha and TCR beta cDNA libraries bearing sample barcodes and UMIs. Using its own MiXCR run on the 5' RACE reads, TCRdb lists one record per CDR3 protein. The repertoire has 250,000 to 350,000 distinct CDR3 sequences, under 20% of them found once; the top ten carry 20% to 25%. The data derive from a study of T-cell memory formation after mild COVID-19. About the study: TCR clusters were mostly confined to one donor each.

Whole-study findings and limits: Clones that contracted from day 15 to 85 had balanced CD4/CD8; later expanders were CD4+ biased.

J gave up 6 bases and V 7 bases, and 2 bases lay outside the gene matches. Germline lookup yields CDR1 SGHKS and CDR2 YYEKEE (reference sequence). This CDR3 comprises 13 residues. The chain recombines TRBV5-5 with TRBJ2-1; 12 bases are shared with TRBD2. The source of this sequence is a man younger than 35 who had mild COVID-19 (a few samples of this study predate the infection). Cell type and time point are not known. Sequenced material: PBMCs or a T cell subset sorted from them (not recorded which). The CDR3: CASLAGGRNEQFF. Written as DNA, the CDR3 is TGTGCCAGCCTAGCGGGGGGGCGCAATGAGCAGTTCTTC.